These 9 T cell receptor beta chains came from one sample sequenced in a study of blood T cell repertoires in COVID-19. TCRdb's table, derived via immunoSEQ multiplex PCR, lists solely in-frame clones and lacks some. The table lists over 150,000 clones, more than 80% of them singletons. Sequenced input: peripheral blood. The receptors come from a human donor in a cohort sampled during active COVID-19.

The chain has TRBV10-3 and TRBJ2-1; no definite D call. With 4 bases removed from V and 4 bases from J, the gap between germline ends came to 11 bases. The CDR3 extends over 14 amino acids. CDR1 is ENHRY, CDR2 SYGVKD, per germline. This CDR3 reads CAISVERLYNEQFF. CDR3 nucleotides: TGTGCCATCAGTGTTGAACGTCTATACAATGAGCAGTTCTTC.

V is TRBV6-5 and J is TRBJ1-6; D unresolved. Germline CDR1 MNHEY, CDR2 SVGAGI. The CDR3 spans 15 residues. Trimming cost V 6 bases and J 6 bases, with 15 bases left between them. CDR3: CASSPKGAINSPLHF. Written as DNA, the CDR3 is TGTGCCAGCAGCCCAAAGGGAGCCATTAATTCACCCCTCCACTTT.

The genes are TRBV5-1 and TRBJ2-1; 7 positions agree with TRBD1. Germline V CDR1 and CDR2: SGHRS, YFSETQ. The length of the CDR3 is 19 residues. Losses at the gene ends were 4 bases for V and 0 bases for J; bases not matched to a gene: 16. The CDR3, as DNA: TGCGCCAGCAGCACACGCCCGACTTCGACAGGGAGCTCCTACAATGAGCAGTTCTTC. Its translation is CASSTRPTSTGSSYNEQFF.

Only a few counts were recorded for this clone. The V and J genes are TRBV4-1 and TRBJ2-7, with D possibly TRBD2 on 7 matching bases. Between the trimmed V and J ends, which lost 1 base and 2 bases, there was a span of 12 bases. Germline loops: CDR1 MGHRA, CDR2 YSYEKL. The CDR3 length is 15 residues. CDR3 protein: CASSQGRGGTYEQYF. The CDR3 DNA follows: TGCGCCAGCAGCCAAGGTAGGGGGGGAACCTACGAGCAGTACTTC.

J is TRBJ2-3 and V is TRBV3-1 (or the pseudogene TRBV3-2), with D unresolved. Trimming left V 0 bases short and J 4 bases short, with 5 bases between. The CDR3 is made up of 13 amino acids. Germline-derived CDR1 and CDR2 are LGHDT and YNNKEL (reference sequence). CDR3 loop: CASSQEEADTQYF. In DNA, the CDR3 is TGTGCCAGCAGCCAAGAAGAGGCAGATACGCAGTATTTT.

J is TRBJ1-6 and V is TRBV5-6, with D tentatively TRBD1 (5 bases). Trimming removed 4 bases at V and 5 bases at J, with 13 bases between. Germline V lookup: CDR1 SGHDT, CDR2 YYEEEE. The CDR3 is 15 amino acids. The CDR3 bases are TGTGCCAGCAGCGGCGGGACTCTTAATAATTCACCCCTCCACTTT. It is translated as CASSGGTLNNSPLHF.

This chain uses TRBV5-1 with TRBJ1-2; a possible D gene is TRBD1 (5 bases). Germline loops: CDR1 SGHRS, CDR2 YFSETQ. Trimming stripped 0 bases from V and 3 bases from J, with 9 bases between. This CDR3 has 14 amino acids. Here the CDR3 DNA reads TGCGCCAGCAGCTTGGAGGGGTCCGACTATGGCTACACCTTC. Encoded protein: CASSLEGSDYGYTF. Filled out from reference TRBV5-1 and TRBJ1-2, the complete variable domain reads KAGVTQTPRYLIKTRGQQVTLSCSPISGHRSVSWYQQTPGQGLQFLFEYFSETQRNKGNFPGRFSGRQFSNSRSEMNVSTLELGDSALYLCASSLEGSDYGYTFGSGTRLTVV.

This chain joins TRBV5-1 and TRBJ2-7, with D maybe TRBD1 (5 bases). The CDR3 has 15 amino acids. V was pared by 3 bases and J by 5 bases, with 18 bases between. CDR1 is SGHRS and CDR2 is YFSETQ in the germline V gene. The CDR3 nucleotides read TGCGCCAGCAGCTACGGGCCCGGGCAAGGGGACGAGCAGTACTTC. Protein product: CASSYGPGQGDEQYF.

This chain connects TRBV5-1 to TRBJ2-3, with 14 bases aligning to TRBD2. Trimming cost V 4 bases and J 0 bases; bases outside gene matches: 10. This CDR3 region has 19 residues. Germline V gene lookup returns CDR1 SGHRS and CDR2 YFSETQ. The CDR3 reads CASSTPRTSGGSSTDTQYF. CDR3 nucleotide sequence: TGCGCCAGCAGCACCCCCCGGACTAGCGGGGGGTCGAGCACAGATACGCAGTATTTT.